The rows below give T cell receptor beta chains drawn from one sample of a study of OX40 agonist ivuxolimab in advanced cancers. Produced via immunoSEQ multiplex PCR; TCRdb's table is partial and in-frame only. The sample includes 55,000 to 65,000 clones, around 80% of them seen just once. Specimen: CD4+ or CD8+ T cells sorted from blood, collected in a trial of the OX40 agonist ivuxolimab. The receptors shown here come from an adult with an advanced solid tumor such as melanoma, head and neck, liver or kidney cancer. Both conserved end residues are part of each CDR3. Size tells how often a clone was seen (once, few, many) or the class of an expanded clone, and some rows leave it out.

>.|TRBV9|TRBJ2-1
CASSYGLPNEQFF
>.|TRBV2|TRBJ2-7
CASTGDSGYEQYF
>.|TRBV6-5|TRBJ1-3
CASSAAEFSGNTIYF
>.|TRBV5-1|TRBJ2-7
CASSLDLTGGSEQYF
>.|TRBV30|TRBJ1-3
CAWSVGYGGNTIYF
>once|TRBV4-2|TRBJ2-2
CASSQVGPYTGELFF
>.|TRBV28|TRBJ1-6
CASSPTTGGKPLHF
>.|TRBV5-1|TRBJ1-2
CASSLGHPLDGYTF
>.|TRBV27|TRBJ1-2
CASSSPGGPNYGYTF
>.|TRBV7-9|TRBJ2-5
CASSPTRTAGTEQETQYF
>.|TRBV1|TRBJ2-6
CTSSSRANVLTF
>.|TRBV2|TRBJ2-7
CASSSNPRGSSEQYF
>.|TRBV28|TRBJ2-1
CASSSRTGLKNEQFF
>.|TRBV5-4|TRBJ2-1
CASSSPLRGGSYNEQFF
>.|TRBV2|TRBJ1-6
CASSEEGAGSPLHF
>few|TRBV6-5|TRBJ2-7
CASSYSRAQNYEQYF
>.|TRBV7-6|TRBJ2-7
CASSGGLAGEQYF
>.|TRBV5-4|TRBJ1-6
CASSELPVKPLHF
>once|TRBV28|TRBJ2-7
CASSLTAYEQYF
>once|TRBV5-8|TRBJ1-2
CASSPTGPLGYTF
>.|TRBV28|TRBJ2-3
CASSPRLAGVQKDTQYF
>medium-sized|TRBV11-2|TRBJ2-1
CASRPPGTSVYNEQFF
>.|TRBV9|TRBJ1-3
CASSGGWDSLGTIYF
>.|TRBV18|TRBJ1-5
CASSRQGNQPQHF
>.|TRBV5-1|TRBJ2-1
CASSLGGGYNEQFF
>.|TRBV27|TRBJ1-3
CASSLPGQGRDTIYF
>few|TRBV15|TRBJ2-3
CATSRDPPVATGNTQYF
>.|TRBV5-1|TRBJ1-1
CASSLAGENTEAFF
>.|TRBV10-3|TRBJ1-2
CAVRDRVSTNYGYTF
>.|TRBV7-3|TRBJ1-6
CASSPPDRGPTRLQNSPLHF
>.|TRBV28|TRBJ2-7
CASSFIAGGLREQYF
>.|TRBV5-1|TRBJ1-4
CASSHRLGTALGEKLFF
>.|TRBV7-9|TRBJ2-7
CASSLTQGDNEQYF
>.|TRBV19|TRBJ1-3
CASSKLPEPGNTIYF
>.|TRBV6-6|TRBJ1-5
CASRRGNQPQHF
>.|TRBV20-1|TRBJ2-7
CSSSLTYEQYF
>.|TRBV16|TRBJ2-7
CASSQSAASYEQYF
>.|TRBV2|TRBJ2-7
CASSREQGLRTSYEQYF
>.|TRBV9|TRBJ2-1
CASSRGGAGYNEQFF
>.|TRBV9|TRBJ1-2
CASSAEEGQGAGGYTF
>.|TRBV19|TRBJ2-5
CASSMQGLDQETQYF
>once|TRBV5-6|TRBJ2-7
CASSKTSGPDIQYF
>few|TRBV6-6|TRBJ2-5
CASSSKRTPQETQYF
>.|TRBV11-2|TRBJ2-4
CASSLGLPTSKNIQYF
>.|TRBV28|TRBJ1-2
CASKAYGYTF
>.|TRBV29-1|TRBJ2-7
CSARSNGYEQYF
>.|TRBV28|TRBJ2-7
CASSLKWGQGDYEQYF
>.|TRBV5-1|TRBJ2-5
CASSLALLQETQYF
>once|TRBV7-3|TRBJ2-2
CASSSSPGLIGELFF
>.|TRBV6-1|TRBJ2-7
CASSEKATSGNYEQYF
>few|TRBV9|TRBJ1-2
CASSRQGPHYGYTF
>.|TRBV10-3|TRBJ2-1
CAISDRGVDNEQFF
>.|TRBV19|TRBJ2-7
CATSGDRYEQYF
>.|TRBV6-5|TRBJ1-1
CASSYVTAGNTEAFF